The rows below give T cell receptor beta chains drawn from one sample of a study of T cell repertoires in cytomegalovirus infection. TCRdb re-analysed the reads in MiXCR, keeping a single row per CDR3 protein. The data contain about 830,000 distinct CDR3 sequences, approximately 29% of them singletons. Antigens of these TCRs are unknown. This specimen was cultured CD8+ T cells from PBMCs, taken from culture after CMV antigen stimulation. All receptors derive from a human donor in good health (CMV status not recorded). Some clones in this sample may be carry-over from other donors' samples. CDR3s include the opening cysteine and the closing phenylalanine or tryptophan. Each record gives: V gene, D gene, J gene, clone size, CDR3 protein, CDR3 DNA. The D gene is left open where the match is weak. Clone size is given for some rows only: seen once, a few or many times, or a class if the clone is expanded.

TRBV12-3/TRBV12-4	-	TRBJ1-5	-	CASSLSRRPGNQPQHF	TGTGCCAGCAGTTTATCTCGACGACCAGGCAATCAGCCCCAGCATTTT
TRBV10-3	-	TRBJ1-6	once	CAIEDTRGSPLHF	TGTGCCATCGAAGATACCAGGGGTTCACCCCTCCACTTT
TRBV5-1	-	TRBJ2-1	-	CASSRLGTLSSYNEQFF	TGCGCCAGCAGCAGACTCGGGACCTTAAGCTCCTACAATGAGCAGTTCTTC
TRBV29-1	-	TRBJ1-1	once	CSVAGWTEAFF	TGCAGCGTGGCTGGGTGGACTGAAGCTTTCTTT
TRBV7-6	TRBD1	TRBJ2-2	-	CASSLETGVTGELFF	TGTGCCAGCAGCTTAGAAACAGGGGTTACCGGGGAGCTGTTTTTT
TRBV7-6	TRBD2	TRBJ2-1	many	CASSSGTSVDYNEQFF	TGTGCCAGCAGCTCAGGGACTAGCGTAGACTACAATGAGCAGTTCTTC
TRBV27	-	TRBJ1-1	few	CASSPSGGRTEAFF	TGTGCCAGCAGTCCCTCGGGGGGACGCACTGAAGCTTTCTTT
TRBV7-3	TRBD2	TRBJ2-3	few	CASSLGTSGSDTQYF	TGTGCCAGCAGCTTAGGGACTAGCGGTTCAGATACGCAGTATTTT
TRBV10-3	TRBD1	TRBJ1-3	-	CVISRDRGSGNTIYF	TGTGTCATCAGCCGGGACAGGGGGTCTGGAAACACCATATATTTT
TRBV20-1	-	TRBJ1-1	-	CSARALGTEAFF	TGCAGTGCTAGAGCCTTGGGCACTGAAGCTTTCTTT
TRBV15	-	TRBJ1-5	-	CATSRDGKPQHF	TGTGCCACCAGCAGAGATGGGAAGCCCCAGCATTTT
TRBV10-3	-	TRBJ2-3	-	CAISEGPTDTQYF	TGTGCCATCAGCGAAGGACCCACAGATACGCAGTATTTT
TRBV6-5	-	TRBJ1-4	-	CASSFARSINEKLFF	TGTGCCAGCAGTTTCGCCCGTTCGATTAATGAAAAACTGTTTTTT
TRBV20-1	-	TRBJ2-1	-	CSARDPISIHNEQFF	TGCAGTGCTAGAGATCCCATATCGATCCACAATGAGCAGTTCTTC
TRBV12-3/TRBV12-4	TRBD1	TRBJ2-2	-	CASSGDRGLVTGELFF	TGTGCCAGCAGTGGGGACAGGGGGCTTGTCACCGGGGAGCTGTTTTTT
TRBV4-1	TRBD2	TRBJ2-1	-	CASSQILAGGEQFF	TGCGCCAGCAGCCAGATCCTAGCGGGGGGTGAGCAGTTCTTC
TRBV7-9	TRBD1	TRBJ2-3	many	CASSIRDRGFGDTQYF	TGTGCCAGCAGCATCCGGGACAGGGGATTTGGTGATACGCAGTATTTT
TRBV19	-	TRBJ2-1	-	CASSWAETNEQFF	TGTGCCAGTAGTTGGGCAGAAACCAATGAGCAGTTCTTC
TRBV5-8	TRBD1	TRBJ1-1	many	CASSLRPGQGVKLVTEAFF	TGTGCCAGCAGCTTGAGACCGGGACAGGGTGTTAAGTTAGTCACTGAAGCTTTCTTT
TRBV6-5	-	TRBJ1-5	many	CASWGGGHPSNQPQHF	TGTGCCAGCTGGGGCGGAGGGCACCCAAGCAATCAGCCCCAGCATTTT
TRBV24-1	-	TRBJ1-1	-	CATRRRVGGTEAFF	TGTGCCACCCGCCGGAGGGTGGGTGGAACTGAAGCTTTCTTT
TRBV5-1	-	TRBJ2-1	few	CASSSPGAGNEQFF	TGCGCCAGCAGCTCGCCGGGGGCCGGGAATGAGCAGTTCTTC
TRBV7-9	-	TRBJ2-4	-	CASSLVSIKNIQYF	TGTGCCAGCAGCCTAGTATCAATCAAAAACATTCAGTACTTC
TRBV28	TRBD2	TRBJ2-1	-	CASINGGAGSEQFF	TGTGCCAGCATAAACGGGGGGGCAGGTAGTGAGCAGTTCTTC
TRBV6-6	TRBD1	TRBJ1-6	few	CASSPRDRGSSPLHF	TGTGCCAGCAGCCCTCGGGACAGGGGATCATCACCCCTCCACTTT
TRBV4-1	TRBD1	TRBJ1-1	-	CASSQGQLTNTEAFF	TGCGCCAGCAGCCAGGGACAGCTAACTAACACTGAAGCTTTCTTT
TRBV2	-	TRBJ1-6	once	CASSEVVSSYNSPLHF	TGTGCCAGCAGTGAGGTGGTGAGCTCCTATAATTCACCCCTCCACTTT
TRBV6-2/TRBV6-3	-	TRBJ2-5	-	CASSYSIQDEETQYF	TGTGCCAGCAGTTACTCGATCCAGGACGAAGAGACCCAGTACTTC
TRBV7-9	TRBD2	TRBJ2-7	few	CASSFSGGQAYEQYF	TGTGCCAGCAGCTTTAGCGGGGGTCAAGCTTACGAGCAGTACTTC
TRBV12-3/TRBV12-4	-	TRBJ1-4	many	CASRYRDGVQEKLFF	TGTGCCAGCAGGTACCGGGACGGCGTCCAAGAAAAACTGTTTTTT
TRBV6-8	-	TRBJ1-2	-	CASSGLGGYTF	TGTGCCAGCAGTGGACTAGGTGGCTACACCTTC
TRBV7-9	-	TRBJ2-3	few	CASSLEGDLTSSTDTQYF	TGTGCCAGCAGCTTAGAAGGGGACCTTACCTCTAGCACAGATACGCAGTATTTT
TRBV7-2	TRBD2	TRBJ2-1	-	CASSSFSGTYNEQFF	TGTGCCAGCAGCTCCTTTAGCGGGACCTACAATGAGCAGTTCTTC
TRBV6-2/TRBV6-3	-	TRBJ2-1	-	CASSLLETTGYNEQFF	TGTGCCAGCAGTCTCCTCGAAACGACAGGATACAATGAGCAGTTCTTC
TRBV7-8	-	TRBJ1-5	-	CASSAPQGIGYSNQPQHF	TGTGCCAGCAGCGCCCCTCAGGGGATTGGGTATAGCAATCAGCCCCAGCATTTT
TRBV7-6	-	TRBJ2-7	many	CASSLGGETYEQYF	TGTGCCAGCAGCTTAGGGGGGGAAACCTACGAGCAGTACTTC
TRBV19	-	TRBJ2-2	-	CATLGGELFF	TGTGCCACCCTTGGGGGGGAGCTGTTTTTT
TRBV18	TRBD1	TRBJ2-1	-	CASSPDRDDSYNEQFF	TGTGCCAGCTCACCAGACAGGGATGACTCCTACAATGAGCAGTTCTTC
TRBV7-8	TRBD1	TRBJ1-1	few	CASSPGGGQGMLDTEAFF	TGTGCCAGCAGCCCAGGCGGGGGACAGGGTATGTTGGACACTGAAGCTTTCTTT
TRBV6-5	-	TRBJ2-3	few	CASSYSFPDSSTDTQYF	TGTGCCAGCAGTTACTCGTTTCCCGATTCTAGCACAGATACGCAGTATTTT
TRBV7-8	-	TRBJ2-3	few	CASNEDSLGPDTQYF	TGTGCCAGCAACGAGGACTCACTAGGCCCAGATACGCAGTATTTT
TRBV4-1	-	TRBJ2-1	few	CASSPRAEGSGYNEQFF	TGCGCCAGCAGCCCACGGGCAGAGGGGTCTGGTTACAATGAGCAGTTCTTC
TRBV6-1	-	TRBJ1-2	-	CASSSAGNNYGYTF	TGTGCCAGCAGTTCTGCGGGGAACAACTATGGCTACACCTTC
TRBV27	-	TRBJ2-3	few	CASSSQVAGAVTDTQYF	TGTGCCAGCAGTTCCCAAGTTGCGGGGGCTGTCACAGATACGCAGTATTTT
TRBV7-9	-	TRBJ2-3	-	CASSLWASSVLADTQYF	TGTGCCAGCAGCTTATGGGCTAGTAGCGTATTGGCAGATACGCAGTATTTT
TRBV6-4	-	TRBJ2-3	few	CASSDSQVSNTDTQYF	TGTGCCAGCAGTGACTCGCAAGTCTCCAACACAGATACGCAGTATTTT
TRBV6-6	TRBD1	TRBJ1-2	-	CASSYSDRGGYTF	TGTGCCAGCAGTTACTCGGACAGGGGAGGCTACACCTTC
TRBV6-1	-	TRBJ1-5	few	CASSEDVGGDEPQHF	TGTGCCAGCAGTGAGGACGTGGGGGGGGATGAGCCCCAGCATTTT
TRBV7-7	-	TRBJ2-2	-	CASSFLKEGGELFF	TGTGCTAGCAGCTTTCTTAAGGAAGGCGGGGAGCTGTTTTTT